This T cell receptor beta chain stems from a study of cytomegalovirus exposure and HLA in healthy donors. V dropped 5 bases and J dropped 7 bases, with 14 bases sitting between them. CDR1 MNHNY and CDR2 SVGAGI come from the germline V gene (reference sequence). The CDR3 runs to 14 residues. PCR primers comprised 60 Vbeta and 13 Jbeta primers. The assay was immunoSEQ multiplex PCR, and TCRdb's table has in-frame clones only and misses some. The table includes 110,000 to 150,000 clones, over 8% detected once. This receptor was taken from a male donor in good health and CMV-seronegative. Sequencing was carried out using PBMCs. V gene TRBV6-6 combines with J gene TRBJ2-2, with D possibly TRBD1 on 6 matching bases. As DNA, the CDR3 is TGTGCCAGCAGTGCACAGGGTTGGGGCGGGGAGCTGTTTTTT. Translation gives CASSAQGWGGELFF.